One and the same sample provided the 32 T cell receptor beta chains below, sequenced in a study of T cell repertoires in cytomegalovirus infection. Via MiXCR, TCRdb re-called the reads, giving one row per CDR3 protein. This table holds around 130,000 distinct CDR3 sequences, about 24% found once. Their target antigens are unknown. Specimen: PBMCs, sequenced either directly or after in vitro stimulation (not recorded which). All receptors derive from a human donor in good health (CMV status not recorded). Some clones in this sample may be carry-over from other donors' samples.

CDR3 bases: TGCAGTGCTAGAGATAGGGAACTAGCGAGGAGTGACTACGAGCAGTACTTC. Encoded protein: CSARDRELARSDYEQYF. J is TRBJ2-7 and V is TRBV20-1; TRBD2 matches at 7 bases. CDR3 length: 17 amino acids. The V gene end was trimmed by 0 bases and the J gene end by 3 bases; junction bases not matched to a gene: 14. Germline V CDR1 and CDR2: DFQATT, SNEGSKA (reference sequence).

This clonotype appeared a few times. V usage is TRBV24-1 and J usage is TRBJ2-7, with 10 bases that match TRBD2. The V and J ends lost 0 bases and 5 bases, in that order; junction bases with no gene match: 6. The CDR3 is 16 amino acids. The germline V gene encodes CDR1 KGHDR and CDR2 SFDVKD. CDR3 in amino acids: CATSDLGASGRDEQYF. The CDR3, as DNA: TGTGCCACCAGTGATTTGGGTGCTAGCGGGAGAGACGAGCAGTACTTC.

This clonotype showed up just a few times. CDR3 region: CASSLRDYRDDNEQFF. Here the CDR3 DNA reads TGTGCCAGCAGTTTAAGGGACTACAGGGACGACAATGAGCAGTTCTTC. V is TRBV28 and J is TRBJ2-1; TRBD2 is a possible D gene (7 bases). Trimming left V 2 bases short and J 5 bases short, with 16 bases between. This CDR3 is 16 amino acids long. Germline V gives CDR1 MDHEN, CDR2 SYDVKM. Together with reference TRBV28 and TRBJ2-1, the CDR3 gives the full variable domain: DVKVTQSSRYLVKRTGEKVFLECVQDMDHENMFWYRQDPGLGLRLIYFSYDVKMKEKGDIPEGYSVSREKKERFSLILESASTNQTSMYLCASSLRDYRDDNEQFFGPGTRLTVL.

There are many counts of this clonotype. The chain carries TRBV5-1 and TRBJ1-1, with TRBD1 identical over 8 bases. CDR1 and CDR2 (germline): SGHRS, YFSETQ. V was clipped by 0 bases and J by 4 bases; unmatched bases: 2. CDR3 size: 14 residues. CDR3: CASSLATGATEAFF. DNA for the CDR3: TGCGCCAGCAGCTTGGCGACAGGGGCCACTGAAGCTTTCTTT. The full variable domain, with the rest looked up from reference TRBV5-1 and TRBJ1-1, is KAGVTQTPRYLIKTRGQQVTLSCSPISGHRSVSWYQQTPGQGLQFLFEYFSETQRNKGNFPGRFSGRQFSNSRSEMNVSTLELGDSALYLCASSLATGATEAFFGQGTRLTVV.

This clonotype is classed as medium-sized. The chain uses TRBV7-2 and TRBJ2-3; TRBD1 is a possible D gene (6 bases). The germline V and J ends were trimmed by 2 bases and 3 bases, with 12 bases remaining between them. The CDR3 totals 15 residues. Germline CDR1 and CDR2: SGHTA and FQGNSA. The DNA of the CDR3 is TGTGCCAGCAGCTTACGGGCCCAGGGGACAGATACGCAGTATTTT. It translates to CASSLRAQGTDTQYF.

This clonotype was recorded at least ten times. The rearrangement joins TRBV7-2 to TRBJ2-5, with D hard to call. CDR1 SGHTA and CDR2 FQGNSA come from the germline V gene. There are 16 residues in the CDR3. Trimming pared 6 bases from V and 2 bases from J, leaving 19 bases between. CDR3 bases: TGTGCCAGCAGTTCACTTACCCTCTCCGGGCAAGAGACCCAGTACTTC. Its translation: CASSSLTLSGQETQYF.

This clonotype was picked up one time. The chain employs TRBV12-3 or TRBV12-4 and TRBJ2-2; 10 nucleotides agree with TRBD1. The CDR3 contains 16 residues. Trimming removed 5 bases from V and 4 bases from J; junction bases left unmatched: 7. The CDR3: CASSIRQGAGTGELFF. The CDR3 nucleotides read TGTGCCAGCAGTATCAGACAGGGGGCTGGCACCGGGGAGCTGTTTTTT.

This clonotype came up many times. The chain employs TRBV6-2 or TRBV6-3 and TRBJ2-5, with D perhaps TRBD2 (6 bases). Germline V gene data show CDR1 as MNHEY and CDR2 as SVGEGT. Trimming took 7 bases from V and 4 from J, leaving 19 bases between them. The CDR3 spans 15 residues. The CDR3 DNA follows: TGTGCCAGCACCAACCTTGGGGGGTTCCGAGAGACCCAGTACTTC. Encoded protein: CASTNLGGFRETQYF.

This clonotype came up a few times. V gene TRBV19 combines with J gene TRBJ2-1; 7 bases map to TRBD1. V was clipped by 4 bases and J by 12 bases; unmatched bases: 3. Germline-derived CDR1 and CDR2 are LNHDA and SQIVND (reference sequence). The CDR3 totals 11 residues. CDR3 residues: CASSSRDRQFF. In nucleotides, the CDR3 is TGTGCCAGTAGTAGCCGGGACAGGCAGTTCTTC.

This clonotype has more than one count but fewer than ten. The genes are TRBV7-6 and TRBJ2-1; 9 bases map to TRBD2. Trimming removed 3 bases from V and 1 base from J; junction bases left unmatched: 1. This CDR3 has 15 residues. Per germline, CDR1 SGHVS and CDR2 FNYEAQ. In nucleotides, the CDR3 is TGTGCCAGCAGCTTCCTAGCGGGGTCCTACAATGAGCAGTTCTTC. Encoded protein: CASSFLAGSYNEQFF.

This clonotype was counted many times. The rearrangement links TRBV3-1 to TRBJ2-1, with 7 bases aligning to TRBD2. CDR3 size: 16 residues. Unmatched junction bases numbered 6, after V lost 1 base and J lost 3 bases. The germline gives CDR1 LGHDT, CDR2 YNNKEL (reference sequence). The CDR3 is CASSQGREMFYNEQFF. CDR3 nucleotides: TGTGCCAGCAGCCAAGGGCGGGAGATGTTCTACAATGAGCAGTTCTTC.

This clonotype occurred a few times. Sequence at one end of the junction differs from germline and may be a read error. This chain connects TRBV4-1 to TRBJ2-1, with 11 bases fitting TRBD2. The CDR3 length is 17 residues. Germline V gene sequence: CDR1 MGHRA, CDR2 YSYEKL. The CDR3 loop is CASSQDAQGISGRALKF. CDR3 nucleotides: TGCGCCAGCAGCCAAGATGCCCAGGGTATTAGCGGGAGGGCCCTCAAATTC.

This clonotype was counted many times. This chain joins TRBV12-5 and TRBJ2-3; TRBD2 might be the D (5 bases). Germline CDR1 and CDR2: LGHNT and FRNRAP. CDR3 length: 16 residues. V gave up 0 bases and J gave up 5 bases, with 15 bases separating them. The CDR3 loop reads CASGLVLRPAVDTQYF. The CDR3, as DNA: TGTGCTAGTGGTTTGGTACTTCGCCCAGCGGTAGATACGCAGTATTTT.

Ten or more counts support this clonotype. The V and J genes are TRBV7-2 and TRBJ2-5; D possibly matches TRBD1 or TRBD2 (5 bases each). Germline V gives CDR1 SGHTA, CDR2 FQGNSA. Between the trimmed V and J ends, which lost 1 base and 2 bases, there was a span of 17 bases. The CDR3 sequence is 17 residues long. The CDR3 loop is CASSLGLPGLAQETQYF. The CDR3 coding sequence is TGTGCCAGCAGCTTAGGGCTTCCGGGGCTTGCTCAAGAGACCCAGTACTTC.

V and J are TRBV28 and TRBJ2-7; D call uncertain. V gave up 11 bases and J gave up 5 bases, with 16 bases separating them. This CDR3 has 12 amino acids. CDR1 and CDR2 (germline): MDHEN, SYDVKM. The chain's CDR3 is CAASGSYHEQYF. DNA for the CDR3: TGTGCCGCTTCTGGGTCTTACCACGAGCAGTACTTC.

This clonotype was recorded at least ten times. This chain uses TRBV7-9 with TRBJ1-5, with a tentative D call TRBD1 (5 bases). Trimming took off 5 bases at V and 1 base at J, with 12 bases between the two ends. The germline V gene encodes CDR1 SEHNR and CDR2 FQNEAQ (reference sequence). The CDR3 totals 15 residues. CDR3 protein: CASSEGSGSNQPQHF. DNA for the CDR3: TGTGCCAGCAGCGAGGGGTCGGGGAGCAATCAGCCCCAGCATTTT. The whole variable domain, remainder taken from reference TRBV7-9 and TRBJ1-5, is DTGVSQNPRHKITKRGQNVTFRCDPISEHNRLYWYRQTLGQGPEFLTYFQNEAQLEKSRLLSDRFSAERPKGSFSTLEIQRTEQGDSAMYLCASSEGSGSNQPQHFGDGTRLSIL.

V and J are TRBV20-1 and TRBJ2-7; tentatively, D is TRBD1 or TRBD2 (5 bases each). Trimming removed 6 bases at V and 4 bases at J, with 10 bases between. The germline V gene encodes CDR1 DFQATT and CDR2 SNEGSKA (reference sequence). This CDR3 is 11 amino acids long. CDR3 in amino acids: CSAPGPYEQYF. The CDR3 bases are TGCAGTGCGCCGGGACCTTACGAGCAGTACTTC.

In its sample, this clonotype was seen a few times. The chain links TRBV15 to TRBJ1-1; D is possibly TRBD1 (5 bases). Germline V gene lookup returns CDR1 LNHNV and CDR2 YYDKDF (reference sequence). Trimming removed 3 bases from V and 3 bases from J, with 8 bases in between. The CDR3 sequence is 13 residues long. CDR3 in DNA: TGTGCCACCAGCAGCGAGGGGTACACTGAAGCTTTCTTT. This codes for CATSSEGYTEAFF.

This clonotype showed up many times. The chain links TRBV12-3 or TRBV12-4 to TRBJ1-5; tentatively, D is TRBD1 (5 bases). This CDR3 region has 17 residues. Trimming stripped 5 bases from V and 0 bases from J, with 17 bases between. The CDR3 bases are TGTGCCAGCAGTACGCGAGTGGGGGTTGATAGCAATCAGCCCCAGCATTTT. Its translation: CASSTRVGVDSNQPQHF.

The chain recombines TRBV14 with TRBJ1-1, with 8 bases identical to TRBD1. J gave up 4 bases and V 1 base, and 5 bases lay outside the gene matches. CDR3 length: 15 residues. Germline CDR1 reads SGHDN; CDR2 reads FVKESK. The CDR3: CASSQVPGGSTEAFF. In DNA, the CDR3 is TGTGCCAGCAGCCAAGTTCCAGGGGGCTCCACTGAAGCTTTCTTT.

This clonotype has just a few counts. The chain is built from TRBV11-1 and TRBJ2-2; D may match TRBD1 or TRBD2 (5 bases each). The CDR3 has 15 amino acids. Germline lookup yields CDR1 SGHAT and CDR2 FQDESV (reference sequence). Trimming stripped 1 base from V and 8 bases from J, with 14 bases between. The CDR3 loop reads CASSLDAWDGGELFF. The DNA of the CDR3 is TGTGCCAGCAGCTTAGACGCGTGGGACGGAGGGGAGCTGTTTTTT. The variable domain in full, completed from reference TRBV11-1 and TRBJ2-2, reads EAEVAQSPRYKITEKSQAVAFWCDPISGHATLYWYRQILGQGPELLVQFQDESVVDDSQLPKDRFSAERLKGVDSTLKIQPAELGDSAMYLCASSLDAWDGGELFFGEGSRLTVL.

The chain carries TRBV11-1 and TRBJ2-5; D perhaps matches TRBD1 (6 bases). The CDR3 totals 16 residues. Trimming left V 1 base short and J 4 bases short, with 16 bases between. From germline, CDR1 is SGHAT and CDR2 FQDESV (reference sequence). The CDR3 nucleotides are TGTGCCAGCAGCTTAGTGGCAGGGGTTCAAAGAGAGACCCAGTACTTC. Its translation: CASSLVAGVQRETQYF.

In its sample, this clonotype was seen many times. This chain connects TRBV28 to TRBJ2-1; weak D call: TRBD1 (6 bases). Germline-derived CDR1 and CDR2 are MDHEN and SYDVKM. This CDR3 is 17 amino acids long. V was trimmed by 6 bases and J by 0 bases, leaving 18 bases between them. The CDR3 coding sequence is TGTGCCAGCAGGACCCAATACAGGGCCAGCTCCTACAATGAGCAGTTCTTC. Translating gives CASRTQYRASSYNEQFF.

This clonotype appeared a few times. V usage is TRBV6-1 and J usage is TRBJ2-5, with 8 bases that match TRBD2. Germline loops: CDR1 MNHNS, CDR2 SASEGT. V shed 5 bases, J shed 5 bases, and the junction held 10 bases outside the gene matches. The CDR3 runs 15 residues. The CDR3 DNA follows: TGTGCCAGCAGTTCGGGGGCTAGCGGGCGGGAGACCCAGTACTTC. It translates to CASSSGASGRETQYF.

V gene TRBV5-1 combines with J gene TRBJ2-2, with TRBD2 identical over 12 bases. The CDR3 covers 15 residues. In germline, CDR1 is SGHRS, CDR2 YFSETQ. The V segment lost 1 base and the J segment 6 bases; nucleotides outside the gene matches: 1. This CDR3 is CASSLTSGRPGELFF. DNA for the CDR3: TGCGCCAGCAGCTTGACTAGCGGGAGGCCCGGGGAGCTGTTTTTT.

The DNA of the CDR3 is TGTGCCAGCAGCGGTCTAGGAAGCCAAGAGACCCAGTACTTC. This translates into CASSGLGSQETQYF. The genes are TRBV11-2 and TRBJ2-5; D uncertain. Trimming pared 5 bases from V and 1 base from J, leaving 11 bases between. Germline assignment: CDR1 SGHAT and CDR2 FQNNGV. This CDR3 has 14 amino acids.

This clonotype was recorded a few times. The CDR3 region is CASSLPSGNQETQYF. DNA for the CDR3: TGTGCCAGCAGCTTGCCTAGCGGGAACCAAGAGACCCAGTACTTC. The chain recombines TRBV5-4 with TRBJ2-5; TRBD2 aligns across 9 bases. The CDR3 is made up of 15 amino acids. The trim removed 1 base at V and 0 bases at J, leaving 1 base unmatched. The germline V gene has CDR1 SGHNT and CDR2 YYREEE (reference sequence).

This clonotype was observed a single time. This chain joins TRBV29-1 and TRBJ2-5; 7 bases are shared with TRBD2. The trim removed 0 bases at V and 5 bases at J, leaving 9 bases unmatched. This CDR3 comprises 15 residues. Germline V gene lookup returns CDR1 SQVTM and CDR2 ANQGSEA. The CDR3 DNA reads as TGCAGCGTTGAAGATGGGGGGGGGGGTGCGGAGACCCAGTACTTC. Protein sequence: CSVEDGGGGAETQYF.

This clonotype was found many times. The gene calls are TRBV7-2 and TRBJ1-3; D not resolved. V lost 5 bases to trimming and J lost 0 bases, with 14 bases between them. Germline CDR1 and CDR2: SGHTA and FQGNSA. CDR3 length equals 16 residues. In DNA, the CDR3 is TGTGCCAGCAGCGAGCGACCCTGGAGCTCTGGAAACACCATATATTTT. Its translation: CASSERPWSSGNTIYF.

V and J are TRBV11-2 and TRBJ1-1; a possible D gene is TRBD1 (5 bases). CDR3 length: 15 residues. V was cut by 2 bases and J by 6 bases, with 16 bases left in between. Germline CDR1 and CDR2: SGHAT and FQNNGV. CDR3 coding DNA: TGTGCCAGCAGCTTAATGGGGGTGATAAGGGCTGAAGCTTTCTTT. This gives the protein CASSLMGVIRAEAFF.

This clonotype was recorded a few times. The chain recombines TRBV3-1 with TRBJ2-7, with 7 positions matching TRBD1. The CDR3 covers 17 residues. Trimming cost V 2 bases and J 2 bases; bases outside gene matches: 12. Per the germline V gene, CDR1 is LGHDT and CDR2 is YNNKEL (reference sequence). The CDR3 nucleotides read TGTGCCAGCAGCCAAAATCCGCGACCGGGACAGACCTACGAGCAGTACTTC. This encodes CASSQNPRPGQTYEQYF.

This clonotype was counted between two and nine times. CDR3 loop: CASRQKAEAGELFF. CDR3 DNA: TGTGCCAGCAGACAGAAGGCAGAAGCCGGGGAGCTGTTTTTT. The rearrangement uses TRBV6-5 and TRBJ2-2; D not certain. Germline lookup yields CDR1 MNHEY and CDR2 SVGAGI. V lost 6 bases and J lost 6, with 14 bases in between. The CDR3 is 14 amino acids.